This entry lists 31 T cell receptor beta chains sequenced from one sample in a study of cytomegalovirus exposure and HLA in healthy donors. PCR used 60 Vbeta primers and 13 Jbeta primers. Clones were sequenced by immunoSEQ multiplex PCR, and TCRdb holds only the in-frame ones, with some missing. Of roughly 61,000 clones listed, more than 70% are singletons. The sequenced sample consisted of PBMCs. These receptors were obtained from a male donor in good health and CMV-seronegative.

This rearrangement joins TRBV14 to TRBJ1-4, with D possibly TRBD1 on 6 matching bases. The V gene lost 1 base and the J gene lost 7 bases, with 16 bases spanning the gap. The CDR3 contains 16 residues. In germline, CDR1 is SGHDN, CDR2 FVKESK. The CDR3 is CASSQGDITTGEKLFF. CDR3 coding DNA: TGTGCCAGCAGCCAAGGGGACATAACAACCGGTGAAAAACTGTTTTTT. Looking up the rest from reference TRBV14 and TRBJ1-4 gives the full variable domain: EAGVTQFPSHSVIEKGQTVTLRCDPISGHDNLYWYRRVMGKEIKFLLHFVKESKQDESGMPNNRFLAERTGGTYSTLKVQPAELEDSGVYFCASSQGDITTGEKLFFGSGTQLSVL.

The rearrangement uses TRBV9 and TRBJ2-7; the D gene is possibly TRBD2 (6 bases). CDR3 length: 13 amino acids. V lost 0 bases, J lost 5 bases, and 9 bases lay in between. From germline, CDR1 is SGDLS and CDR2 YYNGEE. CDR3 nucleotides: TGTGCCAGCAGCGTAGCTTGGGGGGACGAGCAGTACTTC. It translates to CASSVAWGDEQYF. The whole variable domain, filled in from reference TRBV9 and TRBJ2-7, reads DSGVTQTPKHLITATGQRVTLRCSPRSGDLSVYWYQQSLDQGLQFLIQYYNGEERAKGNILERFSAQQFPDLHSELNLSSLELGDSALYFCASSVAWGDEQYFGPGTRLTVT.

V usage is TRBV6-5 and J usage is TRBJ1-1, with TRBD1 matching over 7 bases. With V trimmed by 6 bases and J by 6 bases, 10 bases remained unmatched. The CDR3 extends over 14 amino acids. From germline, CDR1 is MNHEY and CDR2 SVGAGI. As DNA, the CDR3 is TGTGCCAGCAGGCCAACAGGGGCGGGCTCTGAAGCTTTCTTT. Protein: CASRPTGAGSEAFF.

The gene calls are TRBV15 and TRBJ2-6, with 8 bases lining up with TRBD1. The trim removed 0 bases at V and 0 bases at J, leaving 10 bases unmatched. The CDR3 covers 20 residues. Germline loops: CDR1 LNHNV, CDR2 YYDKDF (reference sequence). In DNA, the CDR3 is TGTGCCACCAGCAGAGATCTCCAGGGACAGGAAGACTCTGGGGCCAACGTCCTGACTTTC. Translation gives CATSRDLQGQEDSGANVLTF.

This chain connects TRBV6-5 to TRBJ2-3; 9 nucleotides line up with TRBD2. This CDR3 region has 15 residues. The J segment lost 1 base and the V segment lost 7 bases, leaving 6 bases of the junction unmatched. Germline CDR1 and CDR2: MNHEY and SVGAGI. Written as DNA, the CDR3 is TGTGCCAGCATGGCGACTAGCGGAGGCACAGATACGCAGTATTTT. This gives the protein CASMATSGGTDTQYF.

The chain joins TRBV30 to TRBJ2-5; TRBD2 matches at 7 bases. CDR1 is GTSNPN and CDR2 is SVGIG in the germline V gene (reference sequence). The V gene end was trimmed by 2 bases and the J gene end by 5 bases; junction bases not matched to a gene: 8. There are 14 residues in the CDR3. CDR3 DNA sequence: TGTGCCTGGAGTCTGGGGGGAGGGTCGGAGACCCAGTACTTC. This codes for CAWSLGGGSETQYF.

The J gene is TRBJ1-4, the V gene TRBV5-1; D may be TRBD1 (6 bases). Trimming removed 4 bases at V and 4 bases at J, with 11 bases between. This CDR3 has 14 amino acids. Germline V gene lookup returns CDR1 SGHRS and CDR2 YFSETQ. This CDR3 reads CASSPGADNEKLFF. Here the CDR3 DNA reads TGCGCCAGCAGCCCAGGGGCTGATAATGAAAAACTGTTTTTT.

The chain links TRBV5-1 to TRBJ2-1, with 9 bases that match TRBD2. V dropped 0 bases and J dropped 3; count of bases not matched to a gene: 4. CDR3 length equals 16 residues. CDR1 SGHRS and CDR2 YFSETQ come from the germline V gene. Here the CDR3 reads CASSLGWRGGYNEQFF. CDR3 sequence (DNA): TGCGCCAGCAGCTTGGGGTGGCGGGGGGGCTACAATGAGCAGTTCTTC.

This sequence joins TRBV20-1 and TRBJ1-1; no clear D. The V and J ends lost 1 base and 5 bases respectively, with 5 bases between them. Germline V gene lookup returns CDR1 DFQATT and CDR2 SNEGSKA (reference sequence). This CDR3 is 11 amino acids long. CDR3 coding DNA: TGCAGTGCTAGAGCGGGGACTGAAGCTTTCTTT. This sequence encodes CSARAGTEAFF.

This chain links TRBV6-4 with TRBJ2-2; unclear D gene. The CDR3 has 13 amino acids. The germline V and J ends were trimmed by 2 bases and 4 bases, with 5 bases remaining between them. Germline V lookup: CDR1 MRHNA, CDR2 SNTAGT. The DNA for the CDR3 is TGTGCCAGCAGTGACCAGGCCACCGGGGAGCTGTTTTTT. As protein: CASSDQATGELFF.

The CDR3 reads CASSAIGGKETQYF. CDR3 sequence (DNA): TGTGCCAGCAGCGCCATCGGGGGAAAAGAGACCCAGTACTTC. This chain uses TRBV7-7 with TRBJ2-5; D might be TRBD2 (6 bases). The CDR3 extends over 14 amino acids. Germline values: CDR1 SSHAT, CDR2 FNYEAQ (reference sequence). Between the trimmed V and J ends, which lost 5 bases and 3 bases, there was a span of 13 bases.

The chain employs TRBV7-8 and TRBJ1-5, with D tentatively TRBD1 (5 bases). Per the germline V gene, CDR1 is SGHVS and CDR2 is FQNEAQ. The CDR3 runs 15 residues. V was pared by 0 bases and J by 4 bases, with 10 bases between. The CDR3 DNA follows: TGTGCCAGCAGCTTAGCTGGGGCAGGGAATCAGCCCCAGCATTTT. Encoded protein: CASSLAGAGNQPQHF. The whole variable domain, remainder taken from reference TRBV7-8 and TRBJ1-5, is GAGVSQSPRYKVAKRGQDVALRCDPISGHVSLFWYQQALGQGPEFLTYFQNEAQLDKSGLPSDRFFAERPEGSVSTLKIQRTQQEDSAVYLCASSLAGAGNQPQHFGDGTRLSIL.

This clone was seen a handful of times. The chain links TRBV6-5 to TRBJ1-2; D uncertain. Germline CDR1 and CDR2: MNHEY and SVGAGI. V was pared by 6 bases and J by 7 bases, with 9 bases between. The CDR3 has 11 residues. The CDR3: CASRGGGGYTF. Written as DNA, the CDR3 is TGTGCCAGCAGGGGTGGAGGTGGCTACACCTTC.

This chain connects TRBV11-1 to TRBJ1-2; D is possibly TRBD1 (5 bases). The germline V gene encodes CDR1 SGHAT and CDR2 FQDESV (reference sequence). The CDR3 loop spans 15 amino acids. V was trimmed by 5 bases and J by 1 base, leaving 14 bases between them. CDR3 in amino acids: CASSLRGGDNYGYTF. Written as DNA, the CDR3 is TGTGCCAGCAGCCTACGCGGGGGGGATAACTATGGCTACACCTTC.

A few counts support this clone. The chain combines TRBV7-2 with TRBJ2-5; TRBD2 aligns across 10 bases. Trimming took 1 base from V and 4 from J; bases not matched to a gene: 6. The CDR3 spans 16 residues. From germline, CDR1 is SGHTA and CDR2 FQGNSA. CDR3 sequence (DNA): TGTGCCAGCAGCTTAGAAGCGGGGGGGCCTTTAGAGACCCAGTACTTC. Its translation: CASSLEAGGPLETQYF.

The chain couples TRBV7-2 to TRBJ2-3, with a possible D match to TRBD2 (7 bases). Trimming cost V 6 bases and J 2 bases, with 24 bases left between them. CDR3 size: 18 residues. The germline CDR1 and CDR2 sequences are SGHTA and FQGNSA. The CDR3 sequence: CASSPLGVRGLHTDTQYF. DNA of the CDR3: TGTGCCAGCAGTCCCCTGGGGGTGCGGGGGCTTCACACAGATACGCAGTATTTT.

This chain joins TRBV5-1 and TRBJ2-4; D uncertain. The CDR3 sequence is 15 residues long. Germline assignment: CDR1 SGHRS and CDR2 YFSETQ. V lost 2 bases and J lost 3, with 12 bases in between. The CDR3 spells CASSLSWAGKNIQYF. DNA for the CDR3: TGCGCCAGCAGCTTAAGTTGGGCCGGCAAAAACATTCAGTACTTC.

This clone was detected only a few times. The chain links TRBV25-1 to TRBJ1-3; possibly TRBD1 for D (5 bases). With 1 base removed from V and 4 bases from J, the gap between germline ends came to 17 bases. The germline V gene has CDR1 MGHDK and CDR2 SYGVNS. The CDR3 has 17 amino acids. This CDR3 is CASSEFFSEGLGNTIYF. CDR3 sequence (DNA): TGTGCCAGCAGTGAATTCTTCTCGGAGGGGCTAGGAAACACCATATATTTT.

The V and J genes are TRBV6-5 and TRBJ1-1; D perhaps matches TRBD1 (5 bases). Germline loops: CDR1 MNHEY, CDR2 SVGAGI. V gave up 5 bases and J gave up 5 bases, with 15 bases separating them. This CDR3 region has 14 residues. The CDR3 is CASSRQTFSTEAFF. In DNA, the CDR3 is TGTGCCAGCAGTCGACAGACATTTTCGACTGAAGCTTTCTTT.

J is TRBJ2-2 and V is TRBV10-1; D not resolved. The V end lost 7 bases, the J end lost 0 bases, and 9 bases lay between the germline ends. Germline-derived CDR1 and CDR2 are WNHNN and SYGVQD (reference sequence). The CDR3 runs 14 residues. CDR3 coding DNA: TGCGCCAGCACCCTCCCCTCGAACACCGGGGAGCTGTTTTTT. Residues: CASTLPSNTGELFF.

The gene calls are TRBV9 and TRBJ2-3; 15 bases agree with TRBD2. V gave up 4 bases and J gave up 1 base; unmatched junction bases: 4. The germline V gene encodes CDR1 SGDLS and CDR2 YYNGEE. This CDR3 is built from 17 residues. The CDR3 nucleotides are TGTGCCAGCAGCTCTGGACTAGCGGGGGGGGGCACAGATACGCAGTATTTT. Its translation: CASSSGLAGGGTDTQYF.

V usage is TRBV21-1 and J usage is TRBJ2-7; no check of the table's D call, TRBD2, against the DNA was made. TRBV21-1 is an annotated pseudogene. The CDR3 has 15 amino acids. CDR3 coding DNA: TGTGCCAGCAGCAAAGTGGGGAGGAGGGTAGACGAGCAGTACTTC. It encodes CASSKVGRRVDEQYF.

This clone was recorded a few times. The CDR3 nucleotides are TGTGCCAGCAGTGAGGGCGAAACAGATACGCAGTATTTT. This encodes CASSEGETDTQYF. The V and J genes are TRBV6-4 and TRBJ2-3, with D unclear. Trimming took off 3 bases at V and 3 bases at J, with 7 bases between the two ends. CDR1 is MRHNA and CDR2 is SNTAGT in the germline V gene. The CDR3 has 13 amino acids.

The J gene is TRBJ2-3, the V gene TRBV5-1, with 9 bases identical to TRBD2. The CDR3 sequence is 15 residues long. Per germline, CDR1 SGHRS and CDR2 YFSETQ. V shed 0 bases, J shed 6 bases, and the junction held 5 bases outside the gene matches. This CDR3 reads CASSLGSGGSDTQYF. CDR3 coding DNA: TGCGCCAGCAGCTTGGGAAGCGGGGGGTCGGATACGCAGTATTTT.

CDR3 region: CASSWDRATYEQYF. CDR3 nucleotide sequence: TGTGCCAGCAGCTGGGACAGGGCAACCTACGAGCAGTACTTC. V usage is TRBV5-6 and J usage is TRBJ2-7, with 9 bases lining up with TRBD1. This CDR3 is 14 amino acids long. The V gene's germline CDR1 is SGHDT and CDR2 YYEEEE. V lost 3 bases to trimming and J lost 2 bases; unmatched junction nucleotides: 3.

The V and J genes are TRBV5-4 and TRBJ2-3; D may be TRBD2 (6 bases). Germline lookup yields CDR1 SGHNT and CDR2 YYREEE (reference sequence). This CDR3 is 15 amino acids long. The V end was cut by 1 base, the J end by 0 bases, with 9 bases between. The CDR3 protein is CASSLLAESTDTQYF. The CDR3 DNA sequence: TGTGCCAGCAGCTTGTTAGCGGAAAGCACAGATACGCAGTATTTT.

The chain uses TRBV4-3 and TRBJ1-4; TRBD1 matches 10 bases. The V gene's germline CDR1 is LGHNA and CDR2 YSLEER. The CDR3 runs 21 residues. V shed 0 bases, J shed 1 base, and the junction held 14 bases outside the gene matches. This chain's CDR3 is CASSQDGLDRGREGTNEKLFF. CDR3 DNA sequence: TGCGCCAGCAGCCAAGATGGGCTAGACAGGGGGCGAGAAGGAACTAATGAAAAACTGTTTTTT.

The CDR3: CSAEVGRYEQYF. CDR3 DNA: TGCAGCGCCGAGGTCGGCCGCTACGAGCAGTACTTC. This chain connects TRBV29-1 to TRBJ2-7; D gene uncertain. The germline gives CDR1 SQVTM, CDR2 ANQGSEA. Trimming cost V 7 bases and J 3 bases, with 13 bases left between them. The CDR3 is 12 amino acids.

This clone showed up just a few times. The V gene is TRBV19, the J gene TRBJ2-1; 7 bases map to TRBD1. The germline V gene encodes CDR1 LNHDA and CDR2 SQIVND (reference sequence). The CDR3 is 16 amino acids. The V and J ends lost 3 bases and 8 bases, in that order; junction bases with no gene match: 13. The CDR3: CASSIKAAGGFYEQFF. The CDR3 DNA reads TGTGCCAGTAGTATTAAGGCGGCAGGGGGTTTCTATGAGCAGTTCTTC. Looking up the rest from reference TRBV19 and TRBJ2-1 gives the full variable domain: DGGITQSPKYLFRKEGQNVTLSCEQNLNHDAMYWYRQDPGQGLRLIYYSQIVNDFQKGDIAEGYSVSREKKESFPLTVTSAQKNPTAFYLCASSIKAAGGFYEQFFGPGTRLTVL.

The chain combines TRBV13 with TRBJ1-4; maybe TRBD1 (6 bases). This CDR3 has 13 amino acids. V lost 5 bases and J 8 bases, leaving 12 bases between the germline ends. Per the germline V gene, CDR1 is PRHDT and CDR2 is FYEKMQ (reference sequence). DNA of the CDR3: TGTGCCAGCAGCCGGACAGAATCCGAAAAACTGTTTTTT. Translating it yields CASSRTESEKLFF. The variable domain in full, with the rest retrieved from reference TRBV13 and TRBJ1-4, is AAGVIQSPRHLIKEKRETATLKCYPIPRHDTVYWYQQGPGQDPQFLISFYEKMQSDKGSIPDRFSAQQFSDYHSELNMSSLELGDSALYFCASSRTESEKLFFGSGTQLSVL.

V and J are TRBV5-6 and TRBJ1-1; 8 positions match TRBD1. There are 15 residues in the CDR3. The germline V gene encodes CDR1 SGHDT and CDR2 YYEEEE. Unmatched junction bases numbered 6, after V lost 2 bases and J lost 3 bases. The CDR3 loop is CASSFPDRAYTEAFF. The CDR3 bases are TGTGCCAGCAGCTTTCCGGACAGGGCGTACACTGAAGCTTTCTTT.